The rows below give T cell receptor beta chains drawn from one sample of a study of CD4 T cells in relation to SARS-CoV-2 and coronaviruses. TCRdb keeps only in-frame clones here, not all; method: immunoSEQ multiplex PCR. The table includes tens of thousands of clones, approximately 90% detected once. Sequencing used naive CD4+ T cells from PBMCs. These receptors all stem from an adult with COVID-19. CDR3s include the opening cysteine and the closing phenylalanine or tryptophan.

CASSISGSLQETQYF | TRBV19
CASSAETPGGVAFF | TRBV2
CASSRRTGGNEKLFF | TRBV18
CASSHGGTGGGTEAFF | TRBV4-1
CASSESGDRGHLNEQFF | TRBV10-1
CASSWRSSSTDTQYF | TRBV7-9
CASSQGKNIQYF | TRBV18
CASYHRLGQGYEQYF | TRBV21-1
CASSPPNQPQHF | TRBV18
CASSIQGRSNQPQHF | TRBV19
CASSRRKLAGGPDEQFF | TRBV9
CAISEGGGNQPQHF | TRBV10-3
CASSPGQGFHEQYF | TRBV27
CASSVNKPGNSPLHF | TRBV2
CASLKGREKLFF | TRBV28
CASSFGSNNEKLFF | TRBV3-1/TRBV3-2
CAWRPGLAGLAKNIQYF | TRBV30
CANKKTGTRQETQYF | TRBV2
CASSQNPTSGNTGELFF | TRBV4-3
CASSPGQGARGANVLTF | TRBV18
CASSSQGLAGELFF | TRBV7-9
CATAPSISSGANVLTF | TRBV24-1
CASSLNPSATGWGEQFF | TRBV7-3
CASSQADRADSPLHF | TRBV4-1
CASTPPGLTVAGELFF | TRBV11-2
CASSPPGASLYGYTF | TRBV7-9
CASSDGRGFNSNQPQHF | TRBV6-1
CASSLGVFSYEQYF | TRBV5-6
CASSEEGGVVEQFF | TRBV6-1
CASSYSERAVLTYEQYF | TRBV5-1
CASSDEVDSYGYTF | TRBV2
CASSLVAGAQLLYF | TRBV5-1
CASSDADRAGSYEQYF | TRBV23-1
CASSQEGPSGRKRSYNEQFF | TRBV4-3
CATSSPTGPYEQYF | TRBV15
CASSYGQGADTQYF | TRBV7-9
CAWRTGGSGETQYF | TRBV30
CASSRDPPGNQPQHF | TRBV28
CASSSRPGTTRSETQYF | TRBV11-2
CASSRGGGNNEQFF | TRBV28
CASGTGPNYGYTF | TRBV28
CASSRRESGEDTQYF | TRBV4-1
CASGAGEETQYF | TRBV3-1/TRBV3-2
CASTLSGGSSYNEQFF | TRBV27
CASSLGTLGTDTQYF | TRBV6-5
CASSYSRAPGRVGNQPQHF | TRBV6-2/TRBV6-3
CASSWGGEQFF | TRBV9
CASSEGLAGYEQYF | TRBV25-1
CASSTGGSDYGYTF | TRBV28
CASSLAPQGRYGYTF | TRBV7-9
CASSPDLYEQYF | TRBV18
CAISEPGQSGANVLTF | TRBV10-3
CASSPTGLSNTGELFF | TRBV4-2
CASSSRTRATHEQFF | TRBV3-1/TRBV3-2
CASSGTSGRWEQYF | TRBV19
CASSHLAGIDYGYTF | TRBV7-8
CASSERLPREQYF | TRBV10-2
CASTNFGGSYEQYF | TRBV11-2
CATSDLRGNTGELFF | TRBV24-1